This T cell receptor (beta chain) was profiled in a study of cytomegalovirus exposure and HLA in healthy donors. Comments on this clone: Its antigen is not known.

It was with 60 Vbeta and 13 Jbeta primers that the PCR ran. Generated by immunoSEQ multiplex PCR, the TCRdb table keeps only in-frame clones and is missing some. The sample data list fewer than 85,000 clones. Study conclusions and caveats: Among TCR beta chains, those listed as cytomegalovirus-associated numbered over 150.

The CDR3 consists of 12 residues. V gave up 10 bases and J gave up 2 bases, with 11 bases separating them. CDR1 is ENHRY and CDR2 is SYGVKD in the germline V gene. Whereas donors were nominally healthy upon sampling, unrecorded immune exposures were probable. The chain is built from TRBV10-3 and TRBJ1-2, with D possibly TRBD1 on 5 matching bases. This receptor was obtained from a woman aged 40 to 50 in good health and CMV-seropositive. Sequenced input: PBMCs. CDR3 DNA sequence: TGTGCCACCTGGGGGGAGAACTATGGCTACACCTTC. As protein: CATWGENYGYTF.